This TCR beta chain was documented in a study of T-cell memory formation after mild COVID-19. General study results and limits: Mostly located in CM and EM were contracting CD4+ clones, with contracting CD8+ clones located in EMRA. Contracting clones from day 15 to 85 had balanced CD4/CD8; later expanders favoured CD4+. SARS-CoV-2 specificity was not confirmed for second-wave clones peaking on day 37.

The CDR3 runs to 13 residues. Per the germline V gene, CDR1 is MNHNS and CDR2 is SASEGT. V was trimmed by 3 bases and J by 7 bases, leaving 12 bases between them. Comment on this clonotype: Its target is unknown.

TCR alpha and TCR beta cDNA libraries with sample barcodes and UMIs came from 5'RACE using constant-segment primers. TCRdb re-derived calls from the 5' RACE reads in MiXCR, one entry per CDR3 protein. The repertoire holds about 170,000 distinct CDR3 sequences, with 10% to 15% as singletons. The clonotype originates from a man aged 18 to 29 who had mild COVID-19 (a few samples of this study predate the infection). Cell type and time point are not known. The sample taken for sequencing was PBMCs or a T cell subset sorted from them (not recorded which). The chain couples TRBV6-1 to TRBJ1-2; possible D gene TRBD1, 6 bases. CDR3 residues: CASSDNTGPGYTF. The CDR3 nucleotides read TGTGCCAGCAGTGATAATACAGGGCCTGGCTACACCTTC.